The 17 T cell receptor beta chains given below trace back to one sample, sequenced in a study of T cell responses to AZD1222 COVID-19 vaccine (dated by TCRdb to the early 2020s). Sample time point, as interpreted from the label and publication: baseline before first vaccination. Receptors were amplified or captured by the immunoSEQ multiplex PCR assay. As stored in TCRdb, this immuneACCESS dataset retains in-frame rearrangements with V and J assigned. A fraction of the clones does not appear; measured against another copy, unresolved V genes explain less than half of the discrepancy, and the remainder lacks a known reason. This sample lists about 160,000 clones; roughly 90% were detected once. Together, the top ten hold around 5.5% of the sample. This specimen consisted of peripheral blood, obtained on day 0 of AZD1222 vaccination. The receptors derive from an adult in good health.

This sequence joins TRBV27 and TRBJ1-4; 8 positions agree with TRBD1. The germline gives CDR1 MNHEY, CDR2 SMNVEV (reference sequence). Trimming at V came to 6 bases and at J to 0 bases, leaving 15 bases not matched to a gene. The CDR3 extends over 19 amino acids. Written as DNA, the CDR3 is TGTGCCAGCAGAAGGACAGGGCCTTCTTTCTATGCAACTAATGAAAAACTGTTTTTT. Translation: CASRRTGPSFYATNEKLFF.

The rearrangement joins TRBV24-1 to TRBJ2-2, with D uncertain. Germline CDR1 KGHDR, CDR2 SFDVKD. The CDR3 is 14 residues long. Trimming removed 6 bases at V and 4 bases at J, with 11 bases between. CDR3: CATSMVGFTGELFF. The CDR3 nucleotides read TGTGCCACCAGTATGGTAGGGTTCACCGGGGAGCTGTTTTTT.

The gene calls are TRBV10-3 and TRBJ2-6; TRBD1 aligns across 7 bases. Germline CDR1 ENHRY, CDR2 SYGVKD. Germline trimming cut 6 bases from V and 0 bases from J; bases unmatched to any gene: 8. The CDR3 sequence is 17 residues long. CDR3 loop: CAISAGTVNSGANVLTF. DNA for the CDR3: TGTGCCATCAGCGCCGGGACAGTCAACTCTGGGGCCAACGTCCTGACTTTC.

The V gene is TRBV28, the J gene TRBJ1-6, with 7 bases aligning to TRBD1. V shed 3 bases and J 6 bases; nucleotides not matched to a gene: 2. The CDR3 runs to 14 residues. The V gene's germline CDR1 is MDHEN and CDR2 SYDVKM. The CDR3 reads CASSLPGGNSPLHF. The CDR3 DNA sequence: TGTGCCAGCAGTTTGCCAGGGGGTAATTCACCCCTCCACTTT.

V and J are TRBV25-1 and TRBJ2-2; D is undetermined. V was pared by 7 bases and J by 2 bases, with 14 bases between. This CDR3 comprises 15 residues. Looked up from germline, CDR1 is MGHDK and CDR2 is SYGVNS. CDR3 nucleotides: TGTGCCAGCACCCCTCAAGCACAAAACACCGGGGAGCTGTTTTTT. The encoded protein is CASTPQAQNTGELFF.

Points on this clone: One end of the junction does not line up with germline, which may come from a read error. J is TRBJ1-2 and V is TRBV19; D gene uncertain. Germline CDR1 LNHDA, CDR2 SQIVND (reference sequence). This CDR3 region has 14 residues. The CDR3 is CAGSGPLTGNGYTF. CDR3 DNA sequence: TGTGCCGGTAGCGGGCCTCTAACGGGTAATGGCTACACCTTC.

This clone was seen only a few times. The rearrangement joins TRBV29-1 to TRBJ1-2; TRBD1 is a possible D gene (5 bases). CDR1 SQVTM and CDR2 ANQGSEA come from the germline V gene. This CDR3 spans 11 amino acids. Trimming took off 8 bases at V and 14 bases at J, with 21 bases between the two ends. Written as DNA, the CDR3 is TGCAGCTCTAACGTAGGGACCGGTTATACCTTC. Translating gives CSSNVGTGYTF. The full variable domain, with the rest looked up from reference TRBV29-1 and TRBJ1-2, is SAVISQKPSRDICQRGTSLTIQCQVDSQVTMMFWYRQQPGQSLTLIATANQGSEATYESGFVIDKFPISRPNLTFSTLTVSNMSPEDSSIYLCSSNVGTGYTFGSGTRLTVV.

Written as DNA, the CDR3 is TGTGCCAGCAGCTTAGTGCGACTACCAACAGATACGCAGTATTTT. Translated: CASSLVRLPTDTQYF. The chain has TRBV7-2 and TRBJ2-3, with D maybe TRBD2 (5 bases). V was pared by 1 base and J by 3 bases, with 11 bases between. This CDR3 comprises 15 residues. Germline CDR1 is SGHTA and CDR2 is FQGNSA.

The sample holds one count of this clone. This chain links TRBV30 with TRBJ2-7, with 8 bases aligning to TRBD1. This CDR3 has 13 amino acids. The junction had 6 bases not matched to a gene; V was cut back by 1 base and J by 7 bases. Germline loops: CDR1 GTSNPN, CDR2 SVGIG (reference sequence). This CDR3 reads CAWSGQGAGEQYF. CDR3 bases: TGTGCCTGGAGTGGGCAGGGGGCCGGTGAGCAGTACTTC.

The chain combines TRBV30 with TRBJ1-5, with D tentatively TRBD1 (5 bases). Germline values: CDR1 GTSNPN, CDR2 SVGIG (reference sequence). The CDR3 contains 13 residues. Trimming removed 1 base at V and 5 bases at J, with 9 bases between. Here the CDR3 reads CAWSEDRHQPQHF. The CDR3 DNA reads as TGTGCCTGGAGTGAAGACAGACATCAGCCCCAGCATTTT.

The chain is built from TRBV12-5 and TRBJ1-2; 7 bases line up with TRBD1. The CDR3 extends over 14 amino acids. CDR1 is LGHNT, CDR2 FRNRAP, per germline. V lost 6 bases and J lost 8; bases outside the gene matches: 12. In DNA, the CDR3 is TGTGCTAGTGGACCGTGGGACAGTACCCTAGGCTACACCTTC. Residues: CASGPWDSTLGYTF.

CDR3 nucleotides: TGCGCCAGCAGCCAAGATCTAGGCAGAACCAATTCACCCCTCCACTTT. Its translation: CASSQDLGRTNSPLHF. The V gene is TRBV4-3, the J gene TRBJ1-6; D not resolved. Trimming left V 0 bases short and J 7 bases short, with 13 bases between. This CDR3 is built from 16 residues. Germline CDR1 is LGHNA and CDR2 is YSLEER.

The V gene is TRBV6-2 or TRBV6-3, the J gene TRBJ1-1; D gene unclear. Germline-derived CDR1 and CDR2 are MNHEY and SVGEGT. The V gene lost 2 bases and the J gene lost 0 bases, with 19 bases spanning the gap. The CDR3 covers 18 residues. The CDR3 DNA sequence: TGTGCCAGCAGTTACCCGCCGCGGACCGAACACATGAACACTGAAGCTTTCTTT. Translated, it gives CASSYPPRTEHMNTEAFF.

The gene calls are TRBV28 and TRBJ2-7; 9 positions agree with TRBD1. From germline, CDR1 is MDHEN and CDR2 SYDVKM. The CDR3 covers 15 residues. V shed 2 bases and J 2 bases; nucleotides not matched to a gene: 4. CDR3 nucleotide sequence: TGTGCCAGCAGTTTAACTGGACAGGGGACCTACGAGCAGTACTTC. It yields the protein CASSLTGQGTYEQYF.

The rearrangement uses TRBV2 and TRBJ2-1; 12 bases align to TRBD2. The CDR3 extends over 15 amino acids. The junction had 7 bases not matched to a gene; V was cut back by 6 bases and J by 7 bases. The germline V gene has CDR1 SNHLY and CDR2 FYNNEI. The CDR3 sequence is CASRTGTSGSNEQFF. The DNA of the CDR3 is TGTGCCAGCAGGACCGGGACTAGCGGGTCGAATGAGCAGTTCTTC.

This clone showed up just a few times. The chain joins TRBV4-3 to TRBJ1-5, with D perhaps matching TRBD1 (5 bases). Germline V gene sequence: CDR1 LGHNA, CDR2 YSLEER. V shed 5 bases and J shed 5 bases, with 19 bases lying between them. CDR3 size: 16 residues. The CDR3 protein is CASSVQLGVGDQPQHF. Here the CDR3 DNA reads TGCGCCAGCAGCGTCCAGCTAGGGGTGGGCGATCAGCCCCAGCATTTT.

In DNA, the CDR3 is TGTGCCAGCAGCCGGGGACAGGGCCGCTCTGGAAACACCATATATTTT. Its protein product is CASSRGQGRSGNTIYF. V usage is TRBV5-4 and J usage is TRBJ1-3, with 9 bases fitting TRBD1. Germline CDR1 is SGHNT and CDR2 is YYREEE (reference sequence). After removal of 4 bases from V and 0 bases from J, the junction contained 5 bases not matched to a gene. The CDR3 sequence is 16 residues long.